One sample yielded the 28 T cell receptor beta chains listed below, sequenced in a study of T cells in localized non-small cell lung cancer. Profiled with immunoSEQ multiplex PCR; TCRdb holds only in-frame clones, not every one. The table has approximately 150,000 clones, 70% to 90% seen once. The sample was peripheral blood, taken before any cancer treatment. The receptors originated from a female donor over 55 with stage I lung adenocarcinoma.

J is TRBJ2-5 and V is TRBV7-9; no reliable D call. The V end was cut by 10 bases, the J end by 2 bases, with 11 bases between. CDR1 is SEHNR, CDR2 FQNEAQ, per germline (reference sequence). The CDR3 extends over 12 amino acids. CDR3 DNA: TGTGCCATCTCCCCCCGACAAGAGACCCAGTACTTC. It encodes CAISPRQETQYF.

This clone was detected many times. J is TRBJ2-1 and V is TRBV7-2; maybe TRBD2 (5 bases). This CDR3 is built from 14 residues. CDR1 is SGHTA and CDR2 is FQGNSA in the germline V gene. V gave up 5 bases and J gave up 1 base, with 9 bases separating them. CDR3 region: CASSRSGSYNEQFF. The DNA of the CDR3 is TGTGCCAGCAGCCGGAGCGGTTCCTACAATGAGCAGTTCTTC. The full variable domain, its missing parts supplied by reference TRBV7-2 and TRBJ2-1, is GAGVSQSPSNKVTEKGKDVELRCDPISGHTALYWYRQSLGQGLEFLIYFQGNSAPDKSGLPSDRFSAERTGGSVSTLTIQRTQQEDSAVYLCASSRSGSYNEQFFGPGTRLTVL.

The rearrangement joins TRBV10-3 to TRBJ1-1; D remains ambiguous. The CDR3 covers 16 residues. V lost 7 bases and J lost 1, with 19 bases in between. The germline gives CDR1 ENHRY, CDR2 SYGVKD. The CDR3 sequence is CAINSGGNLRNTEAFF. The CDR3 nucleotides are TGTGCCATCAATTCGGGTGGAAATCTCCGGAACACTGAAGCTTTCTTT.

J is TRBJ2-1 and V is TRBV5-1; 7 nucleotides align to TRBD1. CDR1 is SGHRS, CDR2 YFSETQ, per germline. Trimming removed 6 bases from V and 10 bases from J; junction bases left unmatched: 7. The CDR3 runs 12 residues. The CDR3 bases are TGCGCCAGCACACAGGGGTTTGAGGAGCAGTTCTTC. Protein: CASTQGFEEQFF.

The chain employs TRBV19 and TRBJ1-5, with D unclear. Per the germline V gene, CDR1 is LNHDA and CDR2 is SQIVND (reference sequence). V was trimmed by 11 bases and J by 6 bases, leaving 14 bases between them. There are 12 residues in the CDR3. The CDR3 coding sequence is TGTGCCTCCTCCACGTCTGGTCAGCCCCAGCATTTT. Translated: CASSTSGQPQHF.

This clone was observed a few times. The chain has TRBV28 and TRBJ2-7, with 9 bases aligning to TRBD2. This CDR3 region has 13 residues. Germline assignment: CDR1 MDHEN and CDR2 SYDVKM. J lost 2 bases, V lost 11 bases, and 7 bases had no gene match. The CDR3: CAAGGTPAYEQYF. The CDR3 nucleotides are TGTGCCGCGGGGGGGACACCAGCCTACGAGCAGTACTTC.

This chain links TRBV7-3 with TRBJ2-1; 13 bases align to TRBD2. With 5 bases clipped from V and 6 bases from J, the junction kept 16 bases outside the gene matches. The CDR3 has 19 amino acids. CDR1 and CDR2 (germline): SGHTA, FQGTGA. CDR3 nucleotide sequence: TGTGCCAGCAGCCTAGTCGGGACTAGCGGGATCGGTTCTTCCAATGAGCAGTTCTTC. Translation gives CASSLVGTSGIGSSNEQFF.

This clone showed up just a few times. The chain is built from TRBV7-2 and TRBJ1-1; no clear D. This CDR3 is built from 15 residues. Deletions cut 1 base from V and 0 bases from J, with 9 bases between. Looked up from germline, CDR1 is SGHTA and CDR2 is FQGNSA. DNA for the CDR3: TGTGCCAGCAGCTTAGTGGTGAGATTGAACACTGAAGCTTTCTTT. Its translation is CASSLVVRLNTEAFF.

The chain has TRBV6-5 and TRBJ2-1; 7 bases map to TRBD2. Germline V CDR1 and CDR2: MNHEY, SVGAGI. This CDR3 region has 14 residues. Unmatched junction bases numbered 6, after V lost 6 bases and J lost 4 bases. The CDR3 nucleotides read TGTGCCAGCAGCCCAGGGCGGGAGTACAATGAGCAGTTCTTC. Its translation: CASSPGREYNEQFF.

The chain employs TRBV11-2 and TRBJ2-2; TRBD1 might be the D (5 bases). The CDR3 contains 16 residues. Per the germline V gene, CDR1 is SGHAT and CDR2 is FQNNGV. Trimming shortened V by 6 bases and J by 5 bases, and 19 bases separated the two germline ends. This chain's CDR3 is CASSVLWGPRTGELFF. The CDR3 DNA reads as TGTGCCAGCAGTGTCTTGTGGGGCCCGAGAACCGGGGAGCTGTTTTTT.

This sequence joins TRBV6-5 and TRBJ2-3; 10 nucleotides line up with TRBD2. V was clipped by 5 bases and J by 1 base; unmatched bases: 3. The CDR3 runs to 15 residues. CDR1 and CDR2 from the germline V gene are MNHEY and SVGAGI. The CDR3 DNA is TGTGCCAGCAGTCGGACTAGCGGACGCACAGATACGCAGTATTTT. Protein sequence: CASSRTSGRTDTQYF.

J is TRBJ2-3 and V is TRBV28; D not certain. This CDR3 is built from 13 residues. Between the trimmed V and J ends, which lost 3 bases and 1 base, there was a span of 5 bases. CDR1 and CDR2 (germline): MDHEN, SYDVKM. The CDR3 coding sequence is TGTGCCAGCAGTTTCACAGGCACAGATACGCAGTATTTT. Residues: CASSFTGTDTQYF.

The V gene is TRBV9, the J gene TRBJ1-1; a possible D gene is TRBD1 (5 bases). The germline CDR1 and CDR2 sequences are SGDLS and YYNGEE. CDR3 size: 20 residues. V lost 6 bases to trimming and J lost 1 base, with 31 bases between them. Written as DNA, the CDR3 is TGTGCCAGCAACTCCAGGCAGGGTATGGGCCCGTCCACCGGGAACACTGAAGCTTTCTTT. Translating it yields CASNSRQGMGPSTGNTEAFF.

The chain joins TRBV9 to TRBJ1-1, with D maybe TRBD1 (5 bases). This CDR3 is 16 amino acids long. Germline loops: CDR1 SGDLS, CDR2 YYNGEE. Trimming took off 4 bases at V and 1 base at J, with 17 bases between the two ends. The CDR3 reads CASSPTPGIRNTEAFF. In DNA form, the CDR3 reads TGTGCCAGCAGCCCTACCCCAGGGATAAGGAACACTGAAGCTTTCTTT.

The count of this clone is one. In nucleotides, the CDR3 is TGTGCCAGCGACCGGGGGACAGGGGTCTATGAGCAGTTCTTC. Translation gives CASDRGTGVYEQFF. The J gene is TRBJ2-1, the V gene TRBV2; 10 positions match TRBD1. Germline assignment: CDR1 SNHLY and CDR2 FYNNEI. V was pared by 8 bases and J by 8 bases, with 9 bases of the junction left unmatched. CDR3 length: 14 residues.

The chain links TRBV5-4 to TRBJ2-1; the D is unclear. Trimming removed 1 base from V and 0 bases from J, with 11 bases in between. The CDR3 contains 16 residues. Looked up from germline, CDR1 is SGHNT and CDR2 is YYREEE (reference sequence). Written as DNA, the CDR3 is TGTGCCAGCAGCTTGACAGTTTCTAGCTCCTACAATGAGCAGTTCTTC. As protein: CASSLTVSSSYNEQFF. Complete variable domain (other parts from reference TRBV5-4 and TRBJ2-1): ETGVTQSPTHLIKTRGQQVTLRCSSQSGHNTVSWYQQALGQGPQFIFQYYREEENGRGNFPPRFSGLQFPNYSSELNVNALELDDSALYLCASSLTVSSSYNEQFFGPGTRLTVL.

The chain is built from TRBV27 and TRBJ2-7; D gene unclear. This CDR3 contains 13 residues. The germline V gene encodes CDR1 MNHEY and CDR2 SMNVEV (reference sequence). V was shortened by 0 bases and J by 3 bases, with 6 bases between the two germline ends. CDR3 loop: CASSLSGIYEQYF. The CDR3 nucleotides read TGTGCCAGCAGTTTATCGGGAATCTACGAGCAGTACTTC.

The J gene is TRBJ2-2, the V gene TRBV5-5; 7 nucleotides line up with TRBD2. V gave up 4 bases and J gave up 5 bases; unmatched junction bases: 14. Germline V CDR1 and CDR2: SGHKS, YYEKEE (reference sequence). The CDR3 sequence is 17 residues long. DNA for the CDR3: TGTGCCAGCAGCCGGGGAGGGGTACCCACCGGGACCGGGGAGCTGTTTTTT. It codes for CASSRGGVPTGTGELFF.

V gene TRBV5-5 combines with J gene TRBJ1-2, with D possibly matching TRBD1 (6 bases). The V gene's germline CDR1 is SGHKS and CDR2 YYEKEE (reference sequence). The V gene lost 0 bases and the J gene lost 6 bases, with 9 bases spanning the gap. This CDR3 is 13 amino acids long. The chain's CDR3 is CASSLAGADGYTF. The CDR3 bases are TGTGCCAGCAGCTTGGCAGGGGCCGATGGCTACACCTTC.

V usage is TRBV7-6 and J usage is TRBJ2-3; 8 bases map to TRBD2. Germline trimming cut 5 bases from V and 4 bases from J; bases unmatched to any gene: 14. This CDR3 is 17 amino acids long. Germline values: CDR1 SGHVS, CDR2 FNYEAQ. The CDR3 is CASSVEAAGGPSDTQYF. The CDR3 DNA reads TGTGCCAGCAGCGTAGAGGCGGCGGGAGGACCATCAGATACGCAGTATTTT.

The rearrangement uses TRBV10-3 and TRBJ2-2; D possibly corresponds to TRBD2 (5 bases). The CDR3 has 13 amino acids. V lost 4 bases, J lost 7 bases, and 10 bases lay in between. The V gene's germline CDR1 is ENHRY and CDR2 SYGVKD. The CDR3 region has the DNA TGTGCCATCAGTGGAGGCCGGGACGGGGAGCTGTTTTTT. Translation gives CAISGGRDGELFF.

About this clone: In the same sample, other DNA sequences code for this CDR3. The rearrangement uses TRBV28 and TRBJ2-7; TRBD1 might be the D (6 bases). Trimming cost V 6 bases and J 5 bases, with 11 bases left between them. Germline-derived CDR1 and CDR2 are MDHEN and SYDVKM. The CDR3 consists of 12 residues. The CDR3: CASRLQGHEQYF. For the CDR3, the DNA is TGTGCCAGCAGATTACAGGGCCACGAGCAGTACTTC.

This chain uses TRBV29-1 with TRBJ2-3; 11 nucleotides match TRBD2. The V segment lost 4 bases and the J segment 4 bases; nucleotides outside the gene matches: 4. The germline CDR1 and CDR2 sequences are SQVTM and ANQGSEA. This CDR3 is 14 amino acids long. The DNA of the CDR3 is TGCAGCGTTGCTTTACTAGCGGGAGCAGATACGCAGTATTTT. It yields the protein CSVALLAGADTQYF.

This clone was seen a few times. The V call is TRBV12-2, the J call TRBJ2-1; TRBD2, the table's D call, lacks a check against the DNA. TRBV12-2 corresponds to a pseudogene. This CDR3 region has 8 residues. CDR3 protein: CAGGEQFF. CDR3 DNA sequence: TGTGCAGGCGGGGAGCAGTTCTTC.

This clone was seen a few times. This chain joins TRBV7-3 and TRBJ1-1; perhaps TRBD1 as D (5 bases). Trimming left V 5 bases short and J 0 bases short, with 10 bases between. CDR1 is SGHTA, CDR2 FQGTGA, per germline. The CDR3 sequence is 14 residues long. The CDR3 nucleotides read TGTGCCAGCAGCAGGGACCAAATGAACACTGAAGCTTTCTTT. Translating gives CASSRDQMNTEAFF.

This chain connects TRBV9 to TRBJ1-2; tentatively, D is TRBD1 (6 bases). Germline V gene sequence: CDR1 SGDLS, CDR2 YYNGEE. The CDR3 extends over 14 amino acids. Trimming shortened V by 3 bases and J by 8 bases, and 17 bases separated the two germline ends. The CDR3: CASSATPGGAGYTF. CDR3 nucleotide sequence: TGTGCCAGCAGCGCTACCCCCGGGGGCGCGGGCTACACCTTC.

The chain recombines TRBV19 with TRBJ2-7; no definite D call. CDR1 is LNHDA and CDR2 is SQIVND in the germline V gene (reference sequence). The CDR3 spans 14 residues. V lost 1 base, J lost 5 bases, and 12 bases lay in between. The CDR3 DNA is TGTGCCAGTAGTATAGGACGTATTAATGACGAGCAGTACTTC. Translated, it gives CASSIGRINDEQYF.

The V call is TRBV6-1, the J call TRBJ1-2; D gene ambiguous. The CDR3 is 14 residues long. The germline V gene has CDR1 MNHNS and CDR2 SASEGT. Trimming took off 6 bases at V and 0 bases at J, with 11 bases between the two ends. As DNA, the CDR3 is TGTGCCAGCAGGGTGGGGTTAGCTAACTATGGCTACACCTTC. Translating gives CASRVGLANYGYTF.